The next 10 T cell receptor beta chains were all read from a single sample in a study of T cell clusters in autoimmune cytopenias. TRB was amplified from 250 ng of peripheral blood genomic DNA per sample. Multiplex touch-down PCR amplified TRB using TRB-A and TRB-B pools in one tube. One entry per CDR3 protein, without DNA, is what TCRdb gives after re-calling the multiplex PCR reads. The sample holds about 4,300 distinct CDR3 sequences. Sequencing input: peripheral blood. The receptors originated from a human donor with an autoimmune cytopenia or autoimmune hepatitis (not recorded which).

The CDR3 here is CAISDTRDFGEQYF. This chain uses TRBV10-3 with TRBJ2-7; TCRdb lists TRBD2, though no DNA is available to test this call. Germline V lookup: CDR1 ENHRY, CDR2 SYGVKD. This CDR3 region has 14 residues.

This clonotype shows up as medium-sized (0.01 to 0.1%) by frequency. The chain links TRBV18 to TRBJ1-5. The CDR3 spans 15 residues. Germline CDR1 and CDR2: KGHSH and LQKENI. CDR3 loop: CASSPPSLGNQPQHF.

This clonotype ranks as medium-sized (0.01 to 0.1%) in terms of frequency. The chain combines TRBV29-1 with TRBJ2-1; TCRdb proposes TRBD2, but this gene call is untestable without DNA. CDR3 size: 16 residues. Germline V gene lookup returns CDR1 SQVTM and CDR2 ANQGSEA. CDR3 sequence reads: CSVEVYLAAVPNEQFF.

V gene TRBV20-1 combines with J gene TRBJ1-4. Germline CDR1 is DFQATT and CDR2 is SNEGSKA (reference sequence). The CDR3 consists of 14 residues. This CDR3 is CSARIREFNEKLFF.

The chain uses TRBV4-3 and TRBJ1-5. The CDR3 covers 13 residues. Germline values: CDR1 LGHNA, CDR2 YSLEER. The CDR3 sequence: CASSQEDNQPQHF.

This clonotype counts as medium-sized (0.01 to 0.1%) by frequency. The chain is built from TRBV6-2 or TRBV6-3 and TRBJ1-1. This CDR3 comprises 14 residues. Germline lookup yields CDR1 MNHEY and CDR2 SVGEGT. This CDR3 is CASSPAGPNTEAFF.

V and J are TRBV4-1 and TRBJ2-3; no DNA is available, so the TRBD2 call from TCRdb remains unchecked. CDR3 length: 16 amino acids. The germline gives CDR1 MGHRA, CDR2 YSYEKL. This CDR3 is CASSQPTSGGGDTQYF.

The chain employs TRBV28 and TRBJ2-2; the TCRdb D gene call, TRBD1, has no DNA to confirm it. Looked up from germline, CDR1 is MDHEN and CDR2 is SYDVKM. The CDR3 sequence is 14 residues long. The CDR3 loop is CASSHGGRTGELFF.

The rearrangement uses TRBV7-2 and TRBJ1-2; TCRdb designates TRBD1, a call that cannot be tested without DNA. Germline CDR1 and CDR2: SGHTA and FQGNSA. CDR3 length: 13 residues. The CDR3 loop is CASSPQGAGGYTF.

This clonotype is identified as medium-sized from frequency. V is TRBV19 and J is TRBJ1-2. This CDR3 has 13 residues. Per germline, CDR1 LNHDA and CDR2 SQIVND (reference sequence). Here the CDR3 reads CASSIGFNYGYTF.